A single sample gave rise to the 3 T cell receptor beta chains below, sequenced in a study of cytomegalovirus exposure and HLA in healthy donors. 13 Jbeta primers and 60 Vbeta primers were used for the PCR. Here immunoSEQ multiplex PCR was the method, and the copy in TCRdb shows in-frame clones only, minus some. Among around 140,000 clones listed, nearly 90% were seen once. Material: PBMCs. Every receptor here comes from a woman in her thirties or forties in good health and CMV-seronegative.

This chain links TRBV9 with TRBJ1-1; 8 nucleotides match TRBD1. The length of the CDR3 is 14 residues. Trimming removed 2 bases from V and 4 bases from J; junction bases left unmatched: 4. Germline assignment: CDR1 SGDLS and CDR2 YYNGEE. This chain's CDR3 is CASSVTGAVTEAFF. The CDR3 bases are TGTGCCAGCAGCGTGACAGGGGCGGTCACTGAAGCTTTCTTT.

The genes are TRBV29-1 and TRBJ1-3, with D perhaps TRBD1 (5 bases). The CDR3 is made up of 13 amino acids. CDR1 and CDR2 from the germline V gene are SQVTM and ANQGSEA. Trimming shortened V by 1 base and J by 3 bases, and 7 bases separated the two germline ends. The CDR3 sequence is CSVEVGVGNTIYF. CDR3 nucleotide sequence: TGCAGCGTTGAAGTAGGGGTTGGAAACACCATATATTTT. Variable domain in full (rest from reference TRBV29-1 and TRBJ1-3): SAVISQKPSRDICQRGTSLTIQCQVDSQVTMMFWYRQQPGQSLTLIATANQGSEATYESGFVIDKFPISRPNLTFSTLTVSNMSPEDSSIYLCSVEVGVGNTIYFGEGSWLTVV.

The chain carries TRBV27 and TRBJ2-5; TRBD2 agrees at 10 bases. This CDR3 contains 13 residues. Germline-derived CDR1 and CDR2 are MNHEY and SMNVEV (reference sequence). V dropped 9 bases and J dropped 2; count of bases not matched to a gene: 3. CDR3 sequence (DNA): TGTGCCAGAGGACTAGCGGCTCAAGAGACCCAGTACTTC. It codes for CARGLAAQETQYF.